The next 31 T cell receptor beta chains were all read from a single sample in a study of cytomegalovirus exposure and HLA in healthy donors. A multiplex PCR was run with 60 Vbeta primers and 13 Jbeta primers. The repertoire was sequenced with immunoSEQ multiplex PCR; TCRdb's copy has only in-frame clones and lacks some. The repertoire holds roughly 170,000 clones, with roughly 79% as singletons. Input material: PBMCs. The receptors shown here come from a man aged 25 to 40 in good health and CMV-seronegative.

The chain recombines TRBV13 with TRBJ1-4, with D hard to call. CDR1 PRHDT and CDR2 FYEKMQ come from the germline V gene (reference sequence). V lost 7 bases, J lost 7 bases, and 16 bases lay in between. The CDR3 runs 14 residues. The CDR3 here is CASTNQAGGEKLFF. The CDR3 DNA reads TGTGCCAGCACAAACCAGGCCGGTGGTGAAAAACTGTTTTTT. Full variable domain (outside the CDR3, taken from reference TRBV13 and TRBJ1-4): AAGVIQSPRHLIKEKRETATLKCYPIPRHDTVYWYQQGPGQDPQFLISFYEKMQSDKGSIPDRFSAQQFSDYHSELNMSSLELGDSALYFCASTNQAGGEKLFFGSGTQLSVL.

This rearrangement joins TRBV11-2 to TRBJ2-7, with TRBD1 identical over 11 bases. The V gene end was trimmed by 6 bases and the J gene end by 2 bases; junction bases not matched to a gene: 3. The length of the CDR3 is 14 residues. The germline V gene encodes CDR1 SGHAT and CDR2 FQNNGV. The chain's CDR3 is CASRGGQGAYEQYF. CDR3 sequence (DNA): TGTGCCAGCAGAGGGGGACAGGGGGCCTACGAGCAGTACTTC.

This clone turned up a few times. The chain combines TRBV7-9 with TRBJ1-1, with D uncertain. The CDR3 is made up of 15 amino acids. With 3 bases removed from V and 3 bases from J, the gap between germline ends came to 14 bases. Per the germline V gene, CDR1 is SEHNR and CDR2 is FQNEAQ (reference sequence). Here the CDR3 DNA reads TGTGCCAGCAGCTTGCCCAAGCCGGTCGACACTGAAGCTTTCTTT. This codes for CASSLPKPVDTEAFF.

The chain uses TRBV5-6 and TRBJ2-5; possible D gene TRBD1, 5 bases. V was trimmed by 8 bases and J by 5 bases, leaving 13 bases between them. In germline, CDR1 is SGHDT, CDR2 YYEEEE. This CDR3 is built from 12 residues. The CDR3 DNA sequence: TGTGCCAGTGGCAGGGAAGGGGAGACCCAGTACTTC. As protein: CASGREGETQYF.

The rearrangement joins TRBV10-3 to TRBJ2-2, with D maybe TRBD2 (6 bases). The V end was cut by 6 bases, the J end by 4 bases, with 18 bases between. The germline V gene has CDR1 ENHRY and CDR2 SYGVKD. The length of the CDR3 is 16 residues. In DNA, the CDR3 is TGTGCCATCAGCGGCGTGGGGGGTGGGGGCACCGGGGAGCTGTTTTTT. Translating gives CAISGVGGGGTGELFF.

The CDR3 reads CASSIKDCGNEKLFF. CDR3 in DNA: TGTGCCAGCAGTATTAAGGACTGTGGGAATGAAAAACTGTTTTTT. The chain employs TRBV21-1 and TRBJ1-4. TRBV21-1 is given as a pseudogene. This CDR3 comprises 15 residues.

This chain uses TRBV28 with TRBJ1-6, with D possibly matching TRBD1 (6 bases). The CDR3 extends over 14 amino acids. Trimming cost V 6 bases and J 10 bases, with 16 bases left between them. Per the germline V gene, CDR1 is MDHEN and CDR2 is SYDVKM. CDR3 nucleotides: TGTGCCAGCAGCCGGTCGGGGGGGCCGTCACCCCTCCACTTT. It translates to CASSRSGGPSPLHF.

V gene TRBV28 combines with J gene TRBJ2-2, with 7 bases that match TRBD1. The trim removed 7 bases at V and 2 bases at J, leaving 4 bases unmatched. The CDR3 is made up of 14 amino acids. Germline CDR1 and CDR2: MDHEN and SYDVKM. The CDR3 protein is CASTTGTNTGELFF. DNA for the CDR3: TGTGCCAGCACGACAGGGACAAACACCGGGGAGCTGTTTTTT.

V and J are TRBV11-2 and TRBJ1-1, with a possible D match to TRBD1 (5 bases). CDR1 SGHAT and CDR2 FQNNGV come from the germline V gene. The germline V and J ends were trimmed by 5 bases and 4 bases, with 11 bases remaining between them. This CDR3 contains 13 residues. CDR3 sequence: CASSRAGRTEAFF. As DNA, the CDR3 is TGTGCCAGCAGCAGGGCGGGGCGCACTGAAGCTTTCTTT. Based on the CDR3 plus reference TRBV11-2 and TRBJ1-1, the full variable domain is EAGVAQSPRYKIIEKRQSVAFWCNPISGHATLYWYQQILGQGPKLLIQFQNNGVVDDSQLPKDRFSAERLKGVDSTLKIQPAKLEDSAVYLCASSRAGRTEAFFGQGTRLTVV.

The chain has TRBV6-5 and TRBJ2-5; no clear D. Germline CDR1 and CDR2: MNHEY and SVGAGI. The CDR3 covers 15 residues. Trimming removed 6 bases at V and 2 bases at J, with 16 bases between. CDR3: CASSSDVRLQETQYF. In DNA form, the CDR3 reads TGTGCCAGCAGCTCCGACGTCCGACTGCAAGAGACCCAGTACTTC.

This chain uses TRBV9 with TRBJ2-3, with D hard to call. This CDR3 region has 11 residues. Trimming removed 4 bases from V and 2 bases from J, with 2 bases in between. Germline V gene sequence: CDR1 SGDLS, CDR2 YYNGEE. Here the CDR3 DNA reads TGTGCCAGCAGCCACACAGATACGCAGTATTTT. Translated, it gives CASSHTDTQYF.

V and J are TRBV28 and TRBJ2-7; D possibly corresponds to TRBD2 (6 bases). CDR1 and CDR2 from the germline V gene are MDHEN and SYDVKM. The CDR3 sequence is 17 residues long. Trimming left V 2 bases short and J 0 bases short, with 17 bases between. Here the CDR3 DNA reads TGTGCCAGCAGTTTACCCCCCCCGACGGGAGACTCCTACGAGCAGTACTTC. It encodes CASSLPPPTGDSYEQYF. Full variable domain (outside the CDR3, taken from reference TRBV28 and TRBJ2-7): DVKVTQSSRYLVKRTGEKVFLECVQDMDHENMFWYRQDPGLGLRLIYFSYDVKMKEKGDIPEGYSVSREKKERFSLILESASTNQTSMYLCASSLPPPTGDSYEQYFGPGTRLTVT.

The chain uses TRBV5-4 and TRBJ1-6; 12 bases align to TRBD1. With 4 bases clipped from V and 9 bases from J, the junction kept 8 bases outside the gene matches. The germline V gene encodes CDR1 SGHNT and CDR2 YYREEE (reference sequence). CDR3 length: 16 residues. The CDR3: CASSPGTGGAGSPLHF. The DNA of the CDR3 is TGTGCCAGCAGCCCCGGGACAGGGGGCGCGGGTTCACCCCTCCACTTT.

The chain is built from TRBV27 and TRBJ2-5; D remains unclear. The CDR3 has 15 amino acids. V dropped 0 bases and J dropped 0 bases, with 8 bases sitting between them. CDR1 MNHEY and CDR2 SMNVEV come from the germline V gene (reference sequence). CDR3 region: CASSLSSLHQETQYF. CDR3 bases: TGTGCCAGCAGTTTATCTTCCCTTCACCAAGAGACCCAGTACTTC.

The chain uses TRBV5-5 and TRBJ1-5; 7 bases fit TRBD1. Unmatched junction bases numbered 4, after V lost 2 bases and J lost 5 bases. This CDR3 is built from 14 residues. Germline V gene data show CDR1 as SGHKS and CDR2 as YYEKEE (reference sequence). CDR3 sequence (DNA): TGTGCCAGCAGCTTCCAGGGGGAGGATCAGCCCCAGCATTTT. This translates into CASSFQGEDQPQHF.

The J gene is TRBJ1-1, the V gene TRBV18; perhaps TRBD1 as D (5 bases). Trimming left V 6 bases short and J 5 bases short, with 16 bases between. Germline lookup yields CDR1 KGHSH and CDR2 LQKENI. This CDR3 has 14 residues. The CDR3 DNA is TGTGCCAGCTCCCTAGGACATCAGTTGACTGAAGCTTTCTTT. Protein: CASSLGHQLTEAFF.

This clone was recorded only once. This sequence joins TRBV7-9 and TRBJ1-1, with 7 bases matching TRBD1. With V trimmed by 7 bases and J by 0 bases, 8 bases remained unmatched. CDR3 length: 15 residues. Looked up from germline, CDR1 is SEHNR and CDR2 is FQNEAQ (reference sequence). The CDR3 spells CASNLKGTVNTEAFF. CDR3 bases: TGTGCCAGCAACCTCAAGGGGACAGTGAACACTGAAGCTTTCTTT. The variable domain in full, completed from reference TRBV7-9 and TRBJ1-1, reads DTGVSQNPRHKITKRGQNVTFRCDPISEHNRLYWYRQTLGQGPEFLTYFQNEAQLEKSRLLSDRFSAERPKGSFSTLEIQRTEQGDSAMYLCASNLKGTVNTEAFFGQGTRLTVV.

This clone was counted between two and nine times. The rearrangement uses TRBV30 and TRBJ2-7, with TRBD1 matching 7 bases. CDR1 and CDR2 (germline): GTSNPN, SVGIG (reference sequence). CDR3 length equals 16 residues. The V and J ends lost 2 bases and 3 bases, in that order; junction bases with no gene match: 13. CDR3 DNA sequence: TGTGCCTGGAGTCCCCTAGACAGGGCAACCTTCTACGAGCAGTACTTC. Amino acid sequence: CAWSPLDRATFYEQYF. Looking up the rest from reference TRBV30 and TRBJ2-7 gives the full variable domain: SQTIHQWPATLVQPVGSPLSLECTVEGTSNPNLYWYRQAAGRGLQLLFYSVGIGQISSEVPQNLSASRPQDRQFILSSKKLLLSDSGFYLCAWSPLDRATFYEQYFGPGTRLTVT.

This sequence joins TRBV18 and TRBJ1-1; a possible D gene is TRBD1 (6 bases). Germline V gene sequence: CDR1 KGHSH, CDR2 LQKENI. The CDR3 spans 13 residues. Trimming removed 6 bases at V and 4 bases at J, with 12 bases between. The CDR3 DNA reads TGTGCCAGCTCGTTCCAGGGGCCCACTGAAGCTTTCTTT. Translated, it gives CASSFQGPTEAFF.

This clone came up a few times. The chain couples TRBV7-2 to TRBJ1-6, with D unclear. Germline assignment: CDR1 SGHTA and CDR2 FQGNSA. The CDR3 consists of 14 residues. The V gene lost 2 bases and the J gene lost 6 bases, with 8 bases spanning the gap. CDR3 DNA sequence: TGTGCCAGCAGCTTAATGGGCTCTAATTCACCCCTCCACTTT. Amino acids: CASSLMGSNSPLHF.

CDR3 bases: TGTGCCAGCAGCTTAGGCGGGGGAATCGATGGCTACACCTTC. Its protein is CASSLGGGIDGYTF. J is TRBJ1-2 and V is TRBV7-9; D may be TRBD1 (5 bases). CDR1 and CDR2 (germline): SEHNR, FQNEAQ (reference sequence). CDR3 size: 14 residues. V was cut by 1 base and J by 6 bases, with 12 bases left in between.

The chain links TRBV7-9 to TRBJ2-7; TRBD2 matches at 12 bases. The germline CDR1 and CDR2 sequences are SEHNR and FQNEAQ (reference sequence). The CDR3 consists of 15 residues. The J segment lost 5 bases and the V segment lost 5 bases, leaving 7 bases of the junction unmatched. The CDR3 loop is CASSGGTSGFHEQYF. The CDR3 nucleotides are TGTGCCAGCAGCGGTGGGACTAGCGGGTTCCACGAGCAGTACTTC. The whole variable domain, filled in from reference TRBV7-9 and TRBJ2-7, reads DTGVSQNPRHKITKRGQNVTFRCDPISEHNRLYWYRQTLGQGPEFLTYFQNEAQLEKSRLLSDRFSAERPKGSFSTLEIQRTEQGDSAMYLCASSGGTSGFHEQYFGPGTRLTVT.

The rearrangement uses TRBV4-3 and TRBJ2-5, with D unresolved. V was trimmed by 1 base and J by 5 bases, leaving 11 bases between them. The germline V gene has CDR1 LGHNA and CDR2 YSLEER. CDR3 length equals 14 residues. CDR3 amino acids: CASSQAPSRETQYF. CDR3 coding DNA: TGCGCCAGCAGCCAAGCCCCTAGTCGGGAGACCCAGTACTTC.

This chain links TRBV6-5 with TRBJ2-5; a weak D match, TRBD2 (6 bases). The CDR3 runs to 15 residues. Between the trimmed V and J ends, which lost 7 bases and 0 bases, there was a span of 15 bases. Germline values: CDR1 MNHEY, CDR2 SVGAGI. The CDR3 DNA follows: TGTGCCAGCAAGGGGACGGGAGCGCACCAAGAGACCCAGTACTTC. Encoded protein: CASKGTGAHQETQYF.

The chain has TRBV19 and TRBJ2-5; 7 bases are shared with TRBD1. V lost 1 base, J lost 2 bases, and 10 bases stayed unmatched. Looked up from germline, CDR1 is LNHDA and CDR2 is SQIVND (reference sequence). The CDR3 consists of 17 residues. The CDR3 is CASSIGQGTAIQETQYF. Written as DNA, the CDR3 is TGTGCCAGTAGTATAGGGCAGGGGACAGCGATTCAAGAGACCCAGTACTTC.

The table lists this clone with a count of one. The chain recombines TRBV7-2 with TRBJ2-5; 8 nucleotides match TRBD2. Trimming took 8 bases from V and 5 from J; bases not matched to a gene: 10. Germline assignment: CDR1 SGHTA and CDR2 FQGNSA. This CDR3 is built from 14 residues. The CDR3 DNA reads TGTGCCAGCTGCCGGGGCGGCGGGGGGGAGACCCAGTACTTC. This codes for CASCRGGGGETQYF.

This clone was observed a handful of times. The chain combines TRBV6-5 with TRBJ2-7, with D perhaps matching TRBD1 (6 bases). The CDR3 is 13 amino acids. Per the germline V gene, CDR1 is MNHEY and CDR2 is SVGAGI. The V end lost 7 bases, the J end lost 2 bases, and 12 bases lay between the germline ends. Written as DNA, the CDR3 is TGTGCCAGCATCAAGGGGGAGACCTACGAGCAGTACTTC. This encodes CASIKGETYEQYF.

This clone was counted between two and nine times. This sequence joins TRBV30 and TRBJ1-5, with TRBD1 identical over 11 bases. In germline, CDR1 is GTSNPN, CDR2 SVGIG (reference sequence). Germline trimming cut 3 bases from V and 7 bases from J; bases unmatched to any gene: 5. There are 14 residues in the CDR3. CDR3 loop: CAWRDGTGGQPQHF. As DNA, the CDR3 is TGTGCCTGGAGGGACGGGACAGGGGGGCAGCCCCAGCATTTT.

The V gene is TRBV9, the J gene TRBJ1-1, with TRBD1 matching 10 bases. The CDR3 is made up of 15 amino acids. Germline values: CDR1 SGDLS, CDR2 YYNGEE. Trimming removed 0 bases from V and 10 bases from J; junction bases left unmatched: 9. CDR3 bases: TGTGCCAGCAGCGTAGTTCGGGACAGGGGAATTGGAGCTTTCTTT. Amino acid sequence: CASSVVRDRGIGAFF. Filled out from reference TRBV9 and TRBJ1-1, the complete variable domain reads DSGVTQTPKHLITATGQRVTLRCSPRSGDLSVYWYQQSLDQGLQFLIQYYNGEERAKGNILERFSAQQFPDLHSELNLSSLELGDSALYFCASSVVRDRGIGAFFGQGTRLTVV.

The V call is TRBV30, the J call TRBJ2-5; TRBD2 matches at 12 bases. CDR1 GTSNPN and CDR2 SVGIG come from the germline V gene (reference sequence). V trimming: 0 bases; J trimming: 5 bases; junction bases outside the gene matches: 4. The CDR3 length is 15 residues. CDR3 nucleotides: TGTGCCTGGAGTGTAACTAGCGGGGGGTCGGAGACCCAGTACTTC. Amino acid sequence: CAWSVTSGGSETQYF.

The V and J genes are TRBV27 and TRBJ1-6; D not resolved. The V gene's germline CDR1 is MNHEY and CDR2 SMNVEV (reference sequence). Between the trimmed V and J ends, which lost 6 bases and 1 base, there was a span of 10 bases. The CDR3 sequence is 15 residues long. The CDR3 protein is CASSSSRSYNSPLHF. DNA of the CDR3: TGTGCCAGCAGCTCCTCGCGGTCCTATAATTCACCCCTCCACTTT.